The present T cell receptor beta chain was sequenced within a study of blood T cells in healthy people across ages. Study-wide results and caveats: Observed TCR beta diversity per million T cells went down as age went up. This fall followed a roughly linear course with age. The unknown donor CMV status may have confounded expanded clonotype changes.

Peripheral blood samples of 7.5 to 10 milliliters were drawn from each donor. The authors ran a second PCR of roughly 6 to 11 cycles using a sample-barcoded 5' primer and a J-beta primer mix. Researchers report that each sample yielded at least 2.5 million CDR3-containing paired-end reads. TCRdb used MiXCR to reprocess the 5' RACE reads, holding one entry per CDR3 protein. Of around 1,500,000 distinct CDR3 sequences listed, 28% are singletons. The CDR3 runs to 13 residues. The V and J ends lost 4 bases and 6 bases respectively, with 12 bases between them. The germline gives CDR1 LGHNT, CDR2 FRNRAP. In the case of this clonotype: Its antigen is not known.

This receptor was taken from a woman younger than 45 in good health. Sequenced input: blood. The rearrangement uses TRBV12-5 and TRBJ1-2; maybe TRBD1 (5 bases). The CDR3 DNA follows: TGTGCTAGTGGTTCGGGACCGATTAATGGCTACACCTTC. It specifies CASGSGPINGYTF.